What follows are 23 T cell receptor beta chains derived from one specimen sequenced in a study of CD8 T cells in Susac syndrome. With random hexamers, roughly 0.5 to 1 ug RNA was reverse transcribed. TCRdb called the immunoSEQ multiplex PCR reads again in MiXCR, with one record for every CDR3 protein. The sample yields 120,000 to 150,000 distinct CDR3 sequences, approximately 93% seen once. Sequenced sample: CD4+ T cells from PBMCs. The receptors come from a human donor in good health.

The CDR3 loop is CASSPDRGIDTEAFF. The CDR3, as DNA: TGTGCCAGCAGCCCCGACAGGGGTATCGACACTGAAGCTTTCTTT. The rearrangement links TRBV27 to TRBJ1-1; 8 nucleotides agree with TRBD1. The ends lost 6 bases at V and 3 bases at J; junction bases unmatched: 9. There are 15 residues in the CDR3. Per the germline V gene, CDR1 is MNHEY and CDR2 is SMNVEV (reference sequence).

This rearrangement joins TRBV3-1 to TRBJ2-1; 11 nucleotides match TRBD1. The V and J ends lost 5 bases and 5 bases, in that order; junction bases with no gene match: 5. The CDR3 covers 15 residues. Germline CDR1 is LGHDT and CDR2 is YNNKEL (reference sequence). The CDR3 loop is CASSLWDRGNNEQFF. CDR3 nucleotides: TGTGCCAGCAGCTTATGGGACAGGGGGAACAATGAGCAGTTCTTC.

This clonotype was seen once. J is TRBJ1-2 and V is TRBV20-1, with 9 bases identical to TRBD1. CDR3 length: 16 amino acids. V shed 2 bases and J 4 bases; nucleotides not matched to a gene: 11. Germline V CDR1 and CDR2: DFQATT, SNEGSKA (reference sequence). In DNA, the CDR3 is TGCAGTGCTAGAATACAGGGGGCCGGACCTCCCTATGGCTACACCTTC. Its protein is CSARIQGAGPPYGYTF.

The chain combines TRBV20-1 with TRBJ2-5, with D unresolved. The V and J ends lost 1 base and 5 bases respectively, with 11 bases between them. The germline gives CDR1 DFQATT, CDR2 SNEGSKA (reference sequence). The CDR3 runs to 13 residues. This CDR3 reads CSARVAGRETQYF. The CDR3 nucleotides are TGCAGTGCTAGAGTCGCCGGGCGGGAGACCCAGTACTTC.

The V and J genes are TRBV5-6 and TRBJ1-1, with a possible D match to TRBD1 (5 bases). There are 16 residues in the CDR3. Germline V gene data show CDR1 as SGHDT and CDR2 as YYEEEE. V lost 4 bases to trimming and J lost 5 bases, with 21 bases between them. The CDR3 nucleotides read TGTGCCAGCAGCCCATTTTCCTTAAGGGGCGGGACTGAAGCTTTCTTT. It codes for CASSPFSLRGGTEAFF. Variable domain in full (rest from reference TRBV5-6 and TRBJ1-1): DAGVTQSPTHLIKTRGQQVTLRCSPKSGHDTVSWYQQALGQGPQFIFQYYEEEERQRGNFPDRFSGHQFPNYSSELNVNALLLGDSALYLCASSPFSLRGGTEAFFGQGTRLTVV.

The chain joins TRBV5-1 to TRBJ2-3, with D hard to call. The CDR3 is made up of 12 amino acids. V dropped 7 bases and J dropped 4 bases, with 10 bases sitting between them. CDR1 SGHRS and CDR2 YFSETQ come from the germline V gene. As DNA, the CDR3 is TGCGCCAGCGCCTTGGGGTCAGATACGCAGTATTTT. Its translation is CASALGSDTQYF.

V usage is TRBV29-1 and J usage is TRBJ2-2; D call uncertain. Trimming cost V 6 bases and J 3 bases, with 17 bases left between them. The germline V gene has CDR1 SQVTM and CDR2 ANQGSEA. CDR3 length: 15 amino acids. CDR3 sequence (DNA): TGCAGCGTGCAAGTTGGGTCGTGGGACACCGGGGAGCTGTTTTTT. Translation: CSVQVGSWDTGELFF.

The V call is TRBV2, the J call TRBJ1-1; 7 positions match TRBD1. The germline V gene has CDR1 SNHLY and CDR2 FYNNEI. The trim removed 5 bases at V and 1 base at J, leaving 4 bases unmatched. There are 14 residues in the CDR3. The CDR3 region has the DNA TGTGCCAGCAGTTGGGACAGAACGAACACTGAAGCTTTCTTT. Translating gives CASSWDRTNTEAFF. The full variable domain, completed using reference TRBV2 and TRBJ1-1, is EPEVTQTPSHQVTQMGQEVILRCVPISNHLYFYWYRQILGQKVEFLVSFYNNEISEKSEIFDDQFSVERPDGSNFTLKIRSTKLEDSAMYFCASSWDRTNTEAFFGQGTRLTVV.

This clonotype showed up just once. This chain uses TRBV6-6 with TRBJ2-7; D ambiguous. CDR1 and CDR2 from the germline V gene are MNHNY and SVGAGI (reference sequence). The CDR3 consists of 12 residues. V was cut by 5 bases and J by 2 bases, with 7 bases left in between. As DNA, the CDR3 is TGTGCCAGCAGTCGAAATACCTACGAGCAGTACTTC. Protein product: CASSRNTYEQYF.

CDR3 amino acids: CASSPPGDRDNEQFF. Here the CDR3 DNA reads TGTGCCAGCAGCCCTCCCGGGGACCGAGACAATGAGCAGTTCTTC. This chain uses TRBV3-1 with TRBJ2-1; TRBD1 or TRBD2 may be the D gene (5 bases each). This CDR3 contains 15 residues. With 4 bases removed from V and 5 bases from J, the gap between germline ends came to 15 bases. Germline V lookup: CDR1 LGHDT, CDR2 YNNKEL (reference sequence).

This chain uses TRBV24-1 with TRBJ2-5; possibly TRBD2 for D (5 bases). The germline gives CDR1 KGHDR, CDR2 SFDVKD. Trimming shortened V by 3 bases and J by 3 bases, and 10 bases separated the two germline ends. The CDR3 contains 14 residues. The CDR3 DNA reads TGTGCCACCAGTGATGGAGGTCTAAAAGAGACCCAGTACTTC. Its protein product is CATSDGGLKETQYF.

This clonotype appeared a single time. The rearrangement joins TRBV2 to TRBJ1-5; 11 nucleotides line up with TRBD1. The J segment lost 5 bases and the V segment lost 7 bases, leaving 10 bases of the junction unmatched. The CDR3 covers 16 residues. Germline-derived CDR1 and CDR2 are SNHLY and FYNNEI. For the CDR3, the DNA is TGTGCCAGCACTCGGGACAGGGGGTTTGCAGATCAGCCCCAGCATTTT. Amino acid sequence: CASTRDRGFADQPQHF.

CDR3 region: CASSVAGGSRSEQYF. CDR3 sequence (DNA): TGTGCCAGCAGCGTAGCTGGAGGGTCTAGGTCCGAGCAGTACTTC. J is TRBJ2-7 and V is TRBV9; D is perhaps TRBD2 (6 bases). The length of the CDR3 is 15 residues. The ends were cut back, 0 bases at V and 6 bases at J, with 16 bases in the middle. Germline lookup yields CDR1 SGDLS and CDR2 YYNGEE.

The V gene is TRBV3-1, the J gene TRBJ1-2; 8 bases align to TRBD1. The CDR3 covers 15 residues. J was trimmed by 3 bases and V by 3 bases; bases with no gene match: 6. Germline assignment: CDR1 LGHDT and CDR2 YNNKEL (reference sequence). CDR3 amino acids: CASSHGRGHYYGYTF. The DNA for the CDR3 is TGTGCCAGCAGCCACGGCAGGGGGCATTACTATGGCTACACCTTC.

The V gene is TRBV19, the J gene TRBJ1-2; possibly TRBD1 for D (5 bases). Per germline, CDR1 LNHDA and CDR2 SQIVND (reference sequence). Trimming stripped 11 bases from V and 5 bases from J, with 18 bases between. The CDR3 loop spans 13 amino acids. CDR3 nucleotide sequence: TGTGCCCGACATTCCGGGACCGAATATGGCTACACCTTC. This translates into CARHSGTEYGYTF.

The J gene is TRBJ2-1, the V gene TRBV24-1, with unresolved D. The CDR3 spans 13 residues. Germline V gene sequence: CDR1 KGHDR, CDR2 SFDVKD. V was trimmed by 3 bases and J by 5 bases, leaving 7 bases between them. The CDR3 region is CATSDLTDNEQFF. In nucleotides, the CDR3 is TGTGCCACCAGTGATCTGACGGACAATGAGCAGTTCTTC.

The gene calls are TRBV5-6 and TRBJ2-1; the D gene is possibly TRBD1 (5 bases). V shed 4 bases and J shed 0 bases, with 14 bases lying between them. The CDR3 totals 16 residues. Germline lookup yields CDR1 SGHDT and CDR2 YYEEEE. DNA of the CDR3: TGTGCCAGCAGCCCCCTGACAGAAAACTCCTACAATGAGCAGTTCTTC. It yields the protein CASSPLTENSYNEQFF.

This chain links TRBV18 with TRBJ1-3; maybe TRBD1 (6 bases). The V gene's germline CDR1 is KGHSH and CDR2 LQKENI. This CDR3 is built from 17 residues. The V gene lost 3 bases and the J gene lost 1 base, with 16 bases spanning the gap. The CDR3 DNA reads TGTGCCAGCTCACCCACAGGGATCGGTGGGTCTGGAAACACCATATATTTT. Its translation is CASSPTGIGGSGNTIYF.

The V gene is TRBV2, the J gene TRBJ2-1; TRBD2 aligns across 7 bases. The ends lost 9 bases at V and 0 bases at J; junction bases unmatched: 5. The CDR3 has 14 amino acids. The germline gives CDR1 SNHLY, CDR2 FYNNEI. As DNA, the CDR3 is TGTGCCAGGTCCACTAGCGTCTCCTACAATGAGCAGTTCTTC. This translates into CARSTSVSYNEQFF.

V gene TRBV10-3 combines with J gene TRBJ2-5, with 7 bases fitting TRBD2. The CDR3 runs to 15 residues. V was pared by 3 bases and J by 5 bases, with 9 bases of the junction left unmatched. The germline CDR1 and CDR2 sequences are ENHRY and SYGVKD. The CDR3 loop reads CAISDLGLLDETQYF. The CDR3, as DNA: TGTGCCATCAGTGACTTGGGACTACTGGACGAGACCCAGTACTTC.

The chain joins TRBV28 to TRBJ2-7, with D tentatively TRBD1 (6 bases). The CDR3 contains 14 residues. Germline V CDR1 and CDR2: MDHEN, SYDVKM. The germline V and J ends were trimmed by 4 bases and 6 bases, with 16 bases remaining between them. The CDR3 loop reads CASSSTGMAAEQYF. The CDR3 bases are TGTGCCAGCAGTTCCACAGGGATGGCGGCCGAGCAGTACTTC.

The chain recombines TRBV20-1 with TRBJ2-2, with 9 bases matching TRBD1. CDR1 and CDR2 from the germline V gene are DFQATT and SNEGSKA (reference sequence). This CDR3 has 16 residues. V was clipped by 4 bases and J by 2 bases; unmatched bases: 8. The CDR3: CSANRGTGTNTGELFF. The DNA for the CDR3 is TGCAGTGCTAACAGGGGGACAGGGACAAACACCGGGGAGCTGTTTTTT.

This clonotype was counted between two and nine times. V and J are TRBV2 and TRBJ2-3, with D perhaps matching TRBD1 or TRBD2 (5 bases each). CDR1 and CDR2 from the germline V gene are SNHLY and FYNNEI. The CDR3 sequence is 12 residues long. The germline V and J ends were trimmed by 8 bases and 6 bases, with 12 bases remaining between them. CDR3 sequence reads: CASSGTGDTQYF. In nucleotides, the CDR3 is TGTGCCAGCTCCGGGACCGGGGATACGCAGTATTTT.